These 3 T cell receptor beta chains originate from one sample sequenced in a study of blood T cell repertoires in COVID-19. Measured with immunoSEQ multiplex PCR; TCRdb has only the in-frame clones, and not every one. The sample shows 140,000 to 150,000 clones, about 85% of them seen only once. Sequencing was done on a sample of peripheral blood. These receptors were obtained from a human donor with acute or convalescent COVID-19. The donor label of this sample is uncertain.

The J gene is TRBJ2-7, the V gene TRBV27; D is uncertain. CDR3 length: 13 amino acids. Per germline, CDR1 MNHEY and CDR2 SMNVEV (reference sequence). V lost 2 bases and J 7 bases, leaving 12 bases between the germline ends. The CDR3 DNA is TGTGCCAGCAGTTTAACGTCGTTCCGGGAGCAGTACTTC. Translation: CASSLTSFREQYF.

The genes are TRBV11-2 and TRBJ1-4; TRBD1 is a possible D gene (6 bases). This CDR3 has 15 residues. Deletions cut 4 bases from V and 3 bases from J, with 12 bases between. CDR1 and CDR2 (germline): SGHAT, FQNNGV. CDR3 coding DNA: TGTGCCAGCAGCTACCGACAGGCGCCTAATGAAAAACTGTTTTTT. Its protein product is CASSYRQAPNEKLFF.

The chain has TRBV28 and TRBJ1-2; possibly TRBD1 for D (5 bases). Trimming shortened V by 2 bases and J by 4 bases, and 14 bases separated the two germline ends. The CDR3 extends over 15 amino acids. The germline CDR1 and CDR2 sequences are MDHEN and SYDVKM. CDR3 coding DNA: TGTGCCAGCAGTTTAGACCAGACAGTGGCCTATGGCTACACCTTC. It specifies CASSLDQTVAYGYTF.